This T cell receptor (beta chain) derives from a study of T-cell memory formation after mild COVID-19 (dated by TCRdb to the early 2020s). In terms of the full investigation: TCR sequence clusters from the two donors were found to be largely donor specific. Two young, previously healthy adult volunteers made up the cohort, one male and one female. In a couple of donors, T-cell clones that expanded and contracted after mild COVID-19 were followed by sequencing TCRalpha and TCRbeta repertoires longitudinally.

This clonotype turned up a few times. Its antigen specificity is not known. No much larger clone is present one base from it, and per-base qualities are unavailable. Sequencer: Illumina NovaSeq 6000. TCRalpha and TCRbeta cDNA libraries were built by 5'RACE with constant-segment primers, adding sample barcodes and unique molecular identifiers. RNA was extracted from every sample with Trizol reagent. Libraries were amplified in two PCR steps, with a second sample barcode and Illumina TruSeq adapters added in the second step. The libraries were sequenced on an Illumina NovaSeq using 2 x 150 bp paired-end reads. Under the source paper's analysis protocol: Reads were demultiplexed and collapsed into UMI-guided consensus sequences with migec v1.2.7. Using mixcr v2.1.11, UMI consensuses were aligned to TRA and TRB V and J templates and then assembled into clonotypes. Clonotypes were classified as expanded or contracted when called significant by both edgeR and NoisET, with noise models trained on biological replicates. For edgeR calls, a false discovery rate-adjusted p below 0.01 and a log2 fold-change threshold of 1 were applied. As an exploratory analysis of dynamics, max-normalized trajectories of the 1000 most abundant clonotypes were examined with PCA combined with hierarchical clustering. Each responding clone was given a CD4 or CD8 phenotype based on the CD4+ and CD8+ repertoires, which had been sequenced separately. TCRdb trimmed public reads at Q25 via fastp, called clones via MiXCR and kept in-frame beta chains. Entries that share a CDR3 protein sequence are merged under the most common genes and DNA. The V and J calls and clone size come from TCRdb's table, not from the authors' own analysis. The sample table holds roughly 89,000 distinct CDR3 sequences, of which around 15% were seen once. The ten largest make up around two fifths of the sample.

The research as a whole found: Some responding clones were detected in pre-infection memory, which suggested that pre-existing cross-reactive memory T cells had joined the SARS-CoV-2 response. Contracting CD4+ clones turned up mainly in the CM and EM memory subsets, whereas EMRA was where CD8+ clones were enriched. Only a couple of mild cases were covered in the study, and larger cohorts including severe cases with pre-infection samples were considered necessary. Whether the second-wave clones peaking on day 37 were SARS-CoV-2 specific was not confirmed. Balanced CD4/CD8 phenotypes were observed for clones contracting from day 15 to 85, whereas a bias towards CD4+ was observed for a second wave of clones expanding from day 15 to 37.

Ficoll-Paque density gradient centrifugation was used to isolate PBMCs. V is cut by 1 base and J by 8 bases, and the space between the germline ends is 12 bases. From its cysteine to its valine, the CDR3 spans 12 amino acids. Only the CDR3 region is kept as DNA, spanning 36 bases read in frame from base 1. CDR1 SQVTM and CDR2 ANQGSEA are derived from the germline V gene. Sequenced material: PBMCs or a T cell subset sorted from them (not recorded which). This TCR was recovered from a man between 18 and 29 years old who had mild COVID-19 (a few samples of this study predate the infection). The sample titles of this study are shuffled in the database, so cell type and time point are left out; the donor was told from shared clones. Recombination linked TRBV29-1 to TRBJ2-7; the D gene lacks a confident call. The CDR3: CSVEGPQEKQYV. The nucleotides are TGCAGCGTTGAAGGACCCCAGGAAAAGCAGTACGTC.